The 14 T cell receptor beta chains listed next were all sequenced from one sample in a study of T-cell reconstitution after alpha-beta-depleted transplantation in children. Preparation of the TCRbeta library was carried out with unique molecular identifiers. TCRdb recomputed calls from the PCR reads with MiXCR, one row per CDR3 protein. Of about 900,000 distinct CDR3 sequences in the sample, about 29% were seen once. Sequences were derived from PBMCs, mostly from graft donor cells, sampled 360 days after TCRalphabeta/CD19-depleted stem cell transplant. The receptors come from a boy in the first two years of life who had a stem cell transplant for SCID, so the T cells may come from the graft donor.

This chain joins TRBV6-2 or TRBV6-3 and TRBJ2-7, with 10 nucleotides matching TRBD2. Trimming took 0 bases from V and 2 from J; bases not matched to a gene: 13. Germline V CDR1 and CDR2: MNHEY, SVGEGT. The CDR3 totals 19 residues. The DNA for the CDR3 is TGTGCCAGCAGTTACTCGATTCAGCCCGGGACTAGCGTGGCCTACGAGCAGTACTTC. It specifies CASSYSIQPGTSVAYEQYF.

The chain employs TRBV5-1 and TRBJ1-1, with 7 bases aligning to TRBD1. CDR3 length equals 16 residues. Germline V gene sequence: CDR1 SGHRS, CDR2 YFSETQ. V lost 0 bases to trimming and J lost 4 bases; unmatched junction nucleotides: 9. In nucleotides, the CDR3 is TGCGCCAGCAGCTTGGAAGGGGGCTGGGGGAGCACTGAAGCTTTCTTT. Translating gives CASSLEGGWGSTEAFF.

The rearrangement joins TRBV7-8 to TRBJ1-1; TRBD1 is a possible D gene (6 bases). Germline CDR1 is SGHVS and CDR2 is FQNEAQ. The V gene lost 5 bases and the J gene lost 0 bases, with 13 bases spanning the gap. The CDR3 has 15 amino acids. CDR3 amino acids: CASSRTTGLNTEAFF. The CDR3 nucleotides are TGTGCCAGCAGCCGGACAACAGGGCTGAACACTGAAGCTTTCTTT. Using reference TRBV7-8 and TRBJ1-1 for the parts outside the CDR3, the full variable domain is GAGVSQSPRYKVAKRGQDVALRCDPISGHVSLFWYQQALGQGPEFLTYFQNEAQLDKSGLPSDRFFAERPEGSVSTLKIQRTQQEDSAVYLCASSRTTGLNTEAFFGQGTRLTVV.

This rearrangement joins TRBV30 to TRBJ2-1; the D gene is possibly TRBD1 (5 bases). Germline lookup yields CDR1 GTSNPN and CDR2 SVGIG (reference sequence). The CDR3 length is 13 residues. V was trimmed by 3 bases and J by 10 bases, leaving 16 bases between them. CDR3 sequence (DNA): TGTGCCTGGAGCAACTCGGACACCGGCGAGCAGTTCTTC. Encoded protein: CAWSNSDTGEQFF.

Written as DNA, the CDR3 is TGCAGCGTTGTAAATTTATCAGGGGGAGGTGGCTACACCTTC. Amino acid sequence: CSVVNLSGGGGYTF. The chain recombines TRBV29-1 with TRBJ1-2, with TRBD1 identical over 7 bases. This CDR3 spans 14 amino acids. The junction had 12 bases not matched to a gene; V was cut back by 4 bases and J by 7 bases. CDR1 is SQVTM and CDR2 is ANQGSEA in the germline V gene. Full variable domain (missing parts from reference TRBV29-1 and TRBJ1-2): SAVISQKPSRDICQRGTSLTIQCQVDSQVTMMFWYRQQPGQSLTLIATANQGSEATYESGFVIDKFPISRPNLTFSTLTVSNMSPEDSSIYLCSVVNLSGGGGYTFGSGTRLTVV.

V gene TRBV6-2 or TRBV6-3 combines with J gene TRBJ2-7; unclear D gene. The CDR3 length is 16 residues. V lost 0 bases and J 2 bases, leaving 14 bases between the germline ends. The germline gives CDR1 MNHEY, CDR2 SVGEGT. The CDR3 protein is CASSYSWRKGPYEQYF. The CDR3 coding sequence is TGTGCCAGCAGTTACTCGTGGCGGAAGGGTCCCTACGAGCAGTACTTC.

This clonotype was picked up a small number of times. The rearrangement links TRBV12-3 or TRBV12-4 to TRBJ2-5; unclear D gene. The CDR3 covers 14 residues. V lost 3 bases, J lost 1 base, and 9 bases lay in between. CDR3 nucleotides: TGTGCCAGCAGTTTGGACCTACTCCAAGAGACCCAGTACTTC. Amino acids: CASSLDLLQETQYF.

This clonotype came up a few times. The rearrangement joins TRBV12-3 or TRBV12-4 to TRBJ1-5; D ambiguous. This CDR3 contains 15 residues. The ends were cut back, 5 bases at V and 2 bases at J, with 13 bases in the middle. The CDR3 protein is CASSPSTPGNQPQHF. Here the CDR3 DNA reads TGTGCCAGCAGTCCATCAACACCCGGCAATCAGCCCCAGCATTTT.

This clonotype was recorded a few times. The chain combines TRBV4-3 with TRBJ2-7; D uncertain. The CDR3 loop spans 15 amino acids. Deletions cut 2 bases from V and 3 bases from J, with 14 bases between. CDR1 is LGHNA, CDR2 YSLEER, per germline. CDR3 residues: CASSQYGFPYYEQYF. CDR3 DNA: TGCGCCAGCAGCCAATACGGATTCCCATACTACGAGCAGTACTTC.

This clonotype has a single count. This chain joins TRBV10-3 and TRBJ2-2; 9 bases are shared with TRBD2. Unmatched junction bases numbered 5, after V lost 5 bases and J lost 1 base. The germline V gene encodes CDR1 ENHRY and CDR2 SYGVKD. The CDR3 runs 16 residues. CDR3 protein: CAISLRAGGNTGELFF. CDR3 nucleotide sequence: TGTGCCATCAGTCTCCGAGCGGGGGGGAACACCGGGGAGCTGTTTTTT.

The V and J genes are TRBV6-5 and TRBJ2-3, with TRBD2 identical over 8 bases. Germline-derived CDR1 and CDR2 are MNHEY and SVGAGI. CDR3 length: 18 residues. V was clipped by 3 bases and J by 1 base; unmatched bases: 12. DNA for the CDR3: TGTGCCAGCAGTTATTCGGCGGGGGGAACGACGGGCACAGATACGCAGTATTTT. Its translation: CASSYSAGGTTGTDTQYF.

This clonotype was observed many times. The rearrangement joins TRBV5-1 to TRBJ2-5; 7 bases match TRBD1. There are 14 residues in the CDR3. The germline V gene has CDR1 SGHRS and CDR2 YFSETQ. The V segment lost 2 bases and the J segment 5 bases; nucleotides outside the gene matches: 6. The CDR3 nucleotides are TGCGCCAGCAGCTTAACAGGGGTCGGGGAGACCCAGTACTTC. The encoded protein is CASSLTGVGETQYF.

This clonotype has just a few counts. The chain is built from TRBV29-1 and TRBJ2-1; D remains unclear. V shed 5 bases and J shed 2 bases, with 16 bases lying between them. The CDR3 has 15 residues. The V gene's germline CDR1 is SQVTM and CDR2 ANQGSEA. CDR3 amino acids: CSVRLWARPYNEQFF. CDR3 DNA: TGCAGCGTTAGGCTCTGGGCTAGGCCCTACAATGAGCAGTTCTTC.

The chain carries TRBV5-1 and TRBJ1-1; perhaps TRBD1 as D (5 bases). This CDR3 is built from 14 residues. The germline gives CDR1 SGHRS, CDR2 YFSETQ. Trimming stripped 0 bases from V and 10 bases from J, with 16 bases between. CDR3: CASSLGLRGVGAFF. Written as DNA, the CDR3 is TGCGCCAGCAGCTTGGGGCTTCGAGGGGTCGGAGCTTTCTTT.